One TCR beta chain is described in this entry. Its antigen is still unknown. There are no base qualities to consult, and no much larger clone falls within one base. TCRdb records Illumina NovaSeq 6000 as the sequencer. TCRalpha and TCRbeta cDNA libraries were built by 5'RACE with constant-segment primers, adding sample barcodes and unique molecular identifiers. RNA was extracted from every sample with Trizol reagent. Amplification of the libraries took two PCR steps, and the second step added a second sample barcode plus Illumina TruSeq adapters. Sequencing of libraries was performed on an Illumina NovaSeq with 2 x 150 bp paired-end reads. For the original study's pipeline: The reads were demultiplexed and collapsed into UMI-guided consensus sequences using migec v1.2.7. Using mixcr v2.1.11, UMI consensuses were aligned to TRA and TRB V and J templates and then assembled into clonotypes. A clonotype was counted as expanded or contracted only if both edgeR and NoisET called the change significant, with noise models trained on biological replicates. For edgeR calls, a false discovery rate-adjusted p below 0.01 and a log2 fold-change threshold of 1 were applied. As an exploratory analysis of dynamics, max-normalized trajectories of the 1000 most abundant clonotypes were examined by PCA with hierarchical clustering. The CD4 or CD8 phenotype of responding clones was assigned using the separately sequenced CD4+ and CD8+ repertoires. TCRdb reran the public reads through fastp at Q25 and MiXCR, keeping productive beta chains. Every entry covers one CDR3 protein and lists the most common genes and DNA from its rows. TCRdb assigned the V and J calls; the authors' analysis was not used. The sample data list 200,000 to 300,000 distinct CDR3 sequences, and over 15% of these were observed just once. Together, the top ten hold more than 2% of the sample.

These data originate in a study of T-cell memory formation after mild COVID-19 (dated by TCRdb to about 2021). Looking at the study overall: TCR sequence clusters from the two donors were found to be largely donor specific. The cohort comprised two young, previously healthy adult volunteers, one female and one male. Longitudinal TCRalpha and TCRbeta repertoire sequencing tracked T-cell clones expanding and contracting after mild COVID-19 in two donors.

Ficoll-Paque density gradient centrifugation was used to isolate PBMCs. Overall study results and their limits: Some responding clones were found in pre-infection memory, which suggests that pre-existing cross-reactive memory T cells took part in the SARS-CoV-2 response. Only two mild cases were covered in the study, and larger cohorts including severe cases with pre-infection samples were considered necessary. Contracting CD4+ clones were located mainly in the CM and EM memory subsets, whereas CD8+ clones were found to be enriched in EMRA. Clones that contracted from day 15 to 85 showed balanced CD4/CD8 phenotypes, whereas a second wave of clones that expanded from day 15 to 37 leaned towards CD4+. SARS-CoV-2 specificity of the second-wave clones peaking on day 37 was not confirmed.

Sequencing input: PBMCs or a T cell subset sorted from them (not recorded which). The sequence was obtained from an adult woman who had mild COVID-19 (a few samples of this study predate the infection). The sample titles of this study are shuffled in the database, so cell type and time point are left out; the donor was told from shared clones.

This receptor has the CDR3 CASTGGVEAQHF. The DNA reads TGTGCCAGCACCGGAGGCGTCGAGGCCCAGCATTTT. Recombination connected TRBV12-3 or TRBV12-4 to TRBJ1-5, with no confident D gene call. V was cut back by 7 bases and J by 11 bases, leaving a gap of 15 bases between them. From the cysteine through the phenylalanine, the CDR3 covers 12 amino acids. Here the CDR3 DNA is all that survives: 36 bases in frame from base 1.